Listed here are 29 T cell receptor beta chains from one sample, sequenced in a study of chemoradiotherapy in HPV16-positive cancers. The data were produced by immunoSEQ multiplex PCR, yet TCRdb's version contains in-frame clones alone and is incomplete. The sample carries more than 6,000 clones, about nine tenths recorded once. Sequenced here: tumor tissue, sampled from a patient who underwent chemoradiotherapy. The origin of the receptors is a human donor with HPV-associated anogenital cancer.

The gene calls are TRBV7-8 and TRBJ2-2; no clear D. Germline lookup yields CDR1 SGHVS and CDR2 FQNEAQ. The ends were cut back, 0 bases at V and 2 bases at J, with 4 bases in the middle. The CDR3 spans 14 residues. The DNA for the CDR3 is TGTGCCAGCAGCTTAGCCGGTAACACCGGGGAGCTGTTTTTT. It is translated as CASSLAGNTGELFF.

V and J are TRBV5-4 and TRBJ1-2; D gene unclear. Trimming removed 1 base at V and 8 bases at J, with 18 bases between. This CDR3 has 15 amino acids. Germline V CDR1 and CDR2: SGHNT, YYREEE (reference sequence). This CDR3 reads CASSLRHLSGRGYTF. The CDR3, as DNA: TGTGCCAGCAGCTTGCGGCACCTATCGGGAAGGGGCTACACCTTC. Full variable domain (missing parts from reference TRBV5-4 and TRBJ1-2): ETGVTQSPTHLIKTRGQQVTLRCSSQSGHNTVSWYQQALGQGPQFIFQYYREEENGRGNFPPRFSGLQFPNYSSELNVNALELDDSALYLCASSLRHLSGRGYTFGSGTRLTVV.

V gene TRBV5-4 combines with J gene TRBJ2-1, with 11 bases matching TRBD2. Germline V gene sequence: CDR1 SGHNT, CDR2 YYREEE (reference sequence). The CDR3 totals 15 residues. The V segment lost 4 bases and the J segment 5 bases; nucleotides outside the gene matches: 5. The CDR3 loop is CASSLGLADDNEQFF. As DNA, the CDR3 is TGTGCCAGCAGCCTGGGACTAGCGGACGACAATGAGCAGTTCTTC.

J is TRBJ2-7 and V is TRBV23-1; 10 nucleotides agree with TRBD2. TRBV23-1 is noted as an ORF with a role that remains uncertain. Germline trimming cut 0 bases from V and 3 bases from J; bases unmatched to any gene: 14. This CDR3 contains 19 residues. The CDR3 sequence: CASSQSRGELAGNNYEQYF. CDR3 coding DNA: TGCGCCAGCAGTCAATCGCGGGGGGAACTAGCGGGAAATAACTACGAGCAGTACTTC.

The chain joins TRBV11-3 to TRBJ1-2; perhaps TRBD1 as D (6 bases). Trimming cost V 3 bases and J 5 bases, with 16 bases left between them. Germline V gene data show CDR1 as SGHNT and CDR2 as YENEEA. This CDR3 contains 15 residues. The CDR3 spells CASSFEGGSEYGYTF. Written as DNA, the CDR3 is TGTGCCAGCAGCTTCGAAGGGGGGTCGGAATATGGCTACACCTTC.

The J gene is TRBJ1-3, the V gene TRBV4-3; D uncertain. The CDR3 totals 14 residues. The ends were cut back, 3 bases at V and 6 bases at J, with 12 bases in the middle. Germline lookup yields CDR1 LGHNA and CDR2 YSLEER. The chain's CDR3 is CASSHSGFPNTIYF. CDR3 DNA sequence: TGCGCCAGCAGCCATAGCGGTTTTCCAAACACCATATATTTT.

This chain joins TRBV9 and TRBJ2-1; 12 bases align to TRBD2. CDR3 length equals 18 residues. In germline, CDR1 is SGDLS, CDR2 YYNGEE. J gave up 7 bases and V 3 bases, and 14 bases lay outside the gene matches. CDR3 sequence reads: CASSATRLAGESGNEQFF. In DNA form, the CDR3 reads TGTGCCAGCAGCGCCACAAGACTAGCGGGAGAGTCGGGGAATGAGCAGTTCTTC.

The V and J genes are TRBV10-2 and TRBJ2-2, with 7 bases aligning to TRBD1. The germline V gene encodes CDR1 WSHSY and CDR2 SAAADI. The length of the CDR3 is 15 residues. The ends lost 2 bases at V and 5 bases at J; junction bases unmatched: 5. This CDR3 is CASSEEGGDTGELFF. DNA of the CDR3: TGCGCCAGCAGTGAGGAAGGGGGCGATACCGGGGAGCTGTTTTTT.

V is TRBV22-1 and J is TRBJ2-6. TRBV22-1 is flagged as a pseudogene. The CDR3 has 17 amino acids. The CDR3 nucleotides are TGTCCTGGGAGCCGGGCACGCGAACAAAGTCGGGCCAACGTCCTGACTTTC. Amino acid sequence: CPGSRAREQSRANVLTF.

The chain links TRBV9 to TRBJ2-1; D ambiguous. Trimming pared 0 bases from V and 4 bases from J, leaving 2 bases between. Germline V lookup: CDR1 SGDLS, CDR2 YYNGEE. CDR3 size: 12 residues. The CDR3 bases are TGTGCCAGCAGCGTAGGGTACAATGAGCAGTTCTTC. This gives the protein CASSVGYNEQFF.

The V gene is TRBV6-1, the J gene TRBJ1-2, with TRBD1 as a possible D gene (6 bases). The CDR3 covers 12 residues. The germline gives CDR1 MNHNS, CDR2 SASEGT. V shed 7 bases and J shed 4 bases, with 10 bases lying between them. The CDR3 protein is CASTGTTYGYTF. The DNA for the CDR3 is TGTGCCAGCACCGGGACAACCTATGGCTACACCTTC.

V usage is TRBV6-1 and J usage is TRBJ1-2; TRBD1 matches at 8 bases. The CDR3 runs to 12 residues. Germline V gene sequence: CDR1 MNHNS, CDR2 SASEGT. Germline trimming cut 6 bases from V and 3 bases from J; bases unmatched to any gene: 0. The CDR3 protein is CASRDRDYGYTF. The CDR3 bases are TGTGCCAGCAGGGACAGGGACTATGGCTACACCTTC.

This chain connects TRBV25-1 to TRBJ2-1; no clear D. CDR1 is MGHDK, CDR2 SYGVNS, per germline. This CDR3 comprises 11 residues. V lost 4 bases and J lost 2, with 0 bases in between. In DNA form, the CDR3 reads TGTGCCAGCAGTGCCTACAATGAGCAGTTCTTC. Its translation is CASSAYNEQFF.

This chain links TRBV5-6 with TRBJ2-7; 11 bases agree with TRBD1. The length of the CDR3 is 15 residues. CDR1 SGHDT and CDR2 YYEEEE come from the germline V gene. The ends lost 0 bases at V and 3 bases at J; junction bases unmatched: 2. The CDR3 bases are TGTGCCAGCAGCTTGGGGGACAGGGGGTTCTACGAGCAGTACTTC. Protein product: CASSLGDRGFYEQYF.

A word on this clone: Different DNA sequences within this sample yield the same CDR3. This sequence joins TRBV4-1 and TRBJ2-2; 9 bases are shared with TRBD2. V gave up 3 bases and J gave up 1 base; unmatched junction bases: 3. The V gene's germline CDR1 is MGHRA and CDR2 YSYEKL. This CDR3 is built from 16 residues. Written as DNA, the CDR3 is TGCGCCAGCAGCCAGGAGACTAGCGGGAACACCGGGGAGCTGTTTTTT. Translating gives CASSQETSGNTGELFF.

The genes are TRBV4-2 and TRBJ1-1, with a tentative D call TRBD1 (6 bases). With 4 bases removed from V and 5 bases from J, the gap between germline ends came to 20 bases. The germline CDR1 and CDR2 sequences are LGHNA and YNFKEQ. The CDR3 runs to 16 residues. CDR3 nucleotides: TGTGCCAGCAGCCCCACGGGTGGGGGGCGAGGGACTGAAGCTTTCTTT. Amino acids: CASSPTGGGRGTEAFF.

This chain connects TRBV4-2 to TRBJ1-3, with 7 bases fitting TRBD1. This CDR3 contains 17 residues. Per germline, CDR1 LGHNA and CDR2 YNFKEQ. V trimming: 2 bases; J trimming: 3 bases; junction bases outside the gene matches: 10. In DNA form, the CDR3 reads TGTGCCAGCAGCCAATCCCCTGGAGGGGACAGTGGAAACACCATATATTTT. Amino acid sequence: CASSQSPGGDSGNTIYF.

This clone was observed a handful of times. The rearrangement joins TRBV5-1 to TRBJ2-3; TRBD1 might be the D (5 bases). CDR3 length: 14 amino acids. Trimming took 5 bases from V and 0 from J, leaving 10 bases between them. Germline values: CDR1 SGHRS, CDR2 YFSETQ. The CDR3 DNA reads TGCGCCAGCAGAAGGGGTGATAGCACAGATACGCAGTATTTT. Protein sequence: CASRRGDSTDTQYF. Filled out from reference TRBV5-1 and TRBJ2-3, the complete variable domain reads KAGVTQTPRYLIKTRGQQVTLSCSPISGHRSVSWYQQTPGQGLQFLFEYFSETQRNKGNFPGRFSGRQFSNSRSEMNVSTLELGDSALYLCASRRGDSTDTQYFGPGTRLTVL.

V is TRBV9 and J is TRBJ2-3, with 8 positions matching TRBD2. Germline V gene lookup returns CDR1 SGDLS and CDR2 YYNGEE. The CDR3 loop spans 15 amino acids. The V and J ends lost 2 bases and 6 bases, in that order; junction bases with no gene match: 8. The CDR3 loop reads CASSVDRLATDTQYF. As DNA, the CDR3 is TGTGCCAGCAGCGTCGACAGACTAGCGACCGATACGCAGTATTTT.

This clone was picked up one time. The J gene is TRBJ2-5, the V gene TRBV7-3; D possibly corresponds to TRBD1 (6 bases). There are 13 residues in the CDR3. V was shortened by 6 bases and J by 11 bases, with 19 bases between the two germline ends. Germline V CDR1 and CDR2: SGHTA, FQGTGA. This CDR3 is CASSLAQGQLQYF. The CDR3 DNA is TGTGCCAGCAGTTTAGCCCAAGGACAGCTTCAGTACTTC.

The rearrangement joins TRBV29-1 to TRBJ2-7; TRBD1 might be the D (6 bases). V lost 6 bases and J 5 bases, leaving 17 bases between the germline ends. This CDR3 region has 13 residues. Germline lookup yields CDR1 SQVTM and CDR2 ANQGSEA. The CDR3 coding sequence is TGCAGCGTAGGTACAGGGTCCCCCGACGAGCAGTACTTC. Its protein is CSVGTGSPDEQYF.

The chain has TRBV23-1 and TRBJ1-3; D perhaps matches TRBD1 (5 bases). TRBV23-1 is known as an ORF, though its function is uncertain. Between the trimmed V and J ends, which lost 5 bases and 1 base, there was a span of 9 bases. The CDR3 is made up of 14 amino acids. The CDR3 spells CASSDGGSGNTIYF. The DNA of the CDR3 is TGCGCCAGCAGTGATGGGGGTTCTGGAAACACCATATATTTT.

The chain is built from TRBV7-6 and TRBJ2-7, with TRBD2 as a possible D gene (5 bases). The CDR3 totals 16 residues. The V gene lost 5 bases and the J gene lost 4 bases, with 21 bases spanning the gap. The germline V gene encodes CDR1 SGHVS and CDR2 FNYEAQ. CDR3: CASSLEEAGLDYEQYF. CDR3 coding DNA: TGTGCCAGCAGCCTAGAGGAGGCAGGTCTGGATTACGAGCAGTACTTC.

The chain couples TRBV11-3 to TRBJ1-1; possible D gene TRBD1, 5 bases. Germline CDR1 is SGHNT and CDR2 is YENEEA. This CDR3 contains 14 residues. Deletions cut 5 bases from V and 3 bases from J, with 13 bases between. As DNA, the CDR3 is TGTGCCAGCAGCATACGGGGGGGGGACACTGAAGCTTTCTTT. Amino acids: CASSIRGGDTEAFF.

The chain links TRBV27 to TRBJ1-4; 8 bases match TRBD1. V lost 5 bases and J lost 8; bases outside the gene matches: 7. In germline, CDR1 is MNHEY, CDR2 SMNVEV (reference sequence). The CDR3 covers 14 residues. The CDR3 loop is CASSNQGAGEKLFF. The CDR3 DNA reads as TGTGCCAGCAGTAACCAGGGGGCGGGGGAAAAACTGTTTTTT.

This sequence joins TRBV5-1 and TRBJ2-1; 7 bases align to TRBD1. CDR1 is SGHRS and CDR2 is YFSETQ in the germline V gene. Trimming at V came to 4 bases and at J to 5 bases, leaving 3 bases not matched to a gene. The CDR3 spans 13 residues. CDR3 in DNA: TGCGCCAGCAGCCCGGGGACAGACAATGAGCAGTTCTTC. Its translation: CASSPGTDNEQFF.

CDR3 region: CASSVELADTEAFF. For the CDR3, the DNA is TGTGCCAGCAGCGTAGAATTAGCGGACACTGAAGCTTTCTTT. The gene calls are TRBV9 and TRBJ1-1; D is unresolved. Trimming left V 0 bases short and J 3 bases short, with 9 bases between. CDR3 length: 14 amino acids. Germline values: CDR1 SGDLS, CDR2 YYNGEE.

The V call is TRBV7-2, the J call TRBJ1-2; D might be TRBD1 (5 bases). Germline assignment: CDR1 SGHTA and CDR2 FQGNSA. The CDR3 is 12 amino acids. Trimming took 5 bases from V and 6 from J, leaving 10 bases between them. This CDR3 is CASSRREHGYTF. The CDR3, as DNA: TGTGCCAGCAGCCGCAGGGAACATGGCTACACCTTC.

In this sample, this clone turned up a few times. This sequence joins TRBV2 and TRBJ2-7, with a tentative D call TRBD1 (6 bases). The germline V gene encodes CDR1 SNHLY and CDR2 FYNNEI. Trimming removed 7 bases at V and 3 bases at J, with 10 bases between. The CDR3 consists of 12 residues. CDR3 sequence reads: CASTRQVYEQYF. The CDR3 coding sequence is TGTGCCAGCACACGACAGGTCTACGAGCAGTACTTC.